The next 26 T cell receptor beta chains were all read from a single sample in a study of blood T cell repertoires in COVID-19. Sequencing used immunoSEQ multiplex PCR; TCRdb keeps in-frame clones, though not all of them. The sample includes about 18,000 clones, around nine tenths of them seen just once. The specimen was peripheral blood. These receptors were taken from a man aged 35 to 55 with active COVID-19.

V and J are TRBV27 and TRBJ2-7; 12 positions agree with TRBD2. The germline CDR1 and CDR2 sequences are MNHEY and SMNVEV (reference sequence). This CDR3 is built from 13 residues. V trimming: 6 bases; J trimming: 5 bases; junction bases outside the gene matches: 2. This CDR3 reads CASRTSGSHEQYF. The DNA for the CDR3 is TGTGCCAGCAGGACTAGCGGGAGTCACGAGCAGTACTTC.

V gene TRBV11-2 combines with J gene TRBJ1-6; D possibly corresponds to TRBD1 (5 bases). Germline V gene lookup returns CDR1 SGHAT and CDR2 FQNNGV. The length of the CDR3 is 13 residues. V shed 5 bases and J shed 10 bases, with 12 bases lying between them. The CDR3 here is CASSAQDRSPLHF. DNA for the CDR3: TGTGCCAGCAGCGCGCAAGACAGATCACCCCTCCACTTT. The complete variable domain, with remaining parts taken from reference TRBV11-2 and TRBJ1-6, reads EAGVAQSPRYKIIEKRQSVAFWCNPISGHATLYWYQQILGQGPKLLIQFQNNGVVDDSQLPKDRFSAERLKGVDSTLKIQPAKLEDSAVYLCASSAQDRSPLHFGNGTRLTVT.

The genes are TRBV11-2 and TRBJ2-2; D is perhaps TRBD2 (6 bases). The V and J ends lost 5 bases and 4 bases respectively, with 23 bases between them. CDR1 SGHAT and CDR2 FQNNGV come from the germline V gene. This CDR3 has 18 residues. For the CDR3, the DNA is TGTGCCAGCAGCCTAGCAGATCTAGCGTGGGGTGGCACCGGGGAGCTGTTTTTT. Translated: CASSLADLAWGGTGELFF.

V gene TRBV20-1 combines with J gene TRBJ1-1, with unresolved D. The CDR3 extends over 11 amino acids. Germline lookup yields CDR1 DFQATT and CDR2 SNEGSKA (reference sequence). Trimming took 5 bases from V and 6 from J, leaving 10 bases between them. For the CDR3, the DNA is TGCAGTGCTCTAGGTTACGCTGAAGCTTTCTTT. Translated: CSALGYAEAFF.

The V gene is TRBV7-2, the J gene TRBJ1-5; D is unclear. This CDR3 comprises 14 residues. Germline lookup yields CDR1 SGHTA and CDR2 FQGNSA. V lost 5 bases and J 0 bases, leaving 8 bases between the germline ends. CDR3 nucleotides: TGTGCCAGCAGCGTTACGGTTAGCAATCAGCCCCAGCATTTT. It specifies CASSVTVSNQPQHF.

This clone is classed as medium-sized (0.01 to 0.1%). V and J are TRBV27 and TRBJ2-7; D possibly corresponds to TRBD2 (5 bases). The CDR3 is made up of 14 amino acids. V was pared by 2 bases and J by 5 bases, with 13 bases between. From germline, CDR1 is MNHEY and CDR2 SMNVEV (reference sequence). DNA for the CDR3: TGTGCCAGCAGTTTACGGTCCGGTAGCGACGAGCAGTACTTC. Encoded protein: CASSLRSGSDEQYF.

This chain uses TRBV7-9 with TRBJ2-7; 10 bases agree with TRBD2. The CDR3 is 16 residues long. Per the germline V gene, CDR1 is SEHNR and CDR2 is FQNEAQ (reference sequence). Unmatched junction bases numbered 7, after V lost 2 bases and J lost 3 bases. Here the CDR3 DNA reads TGTGCCAGCAGCTTACACAATAGCGGGAGGAGCTACGAGCAGTACTTC. Its protein product is CASSLHNSGRSYEQYF.

The DNA of the CDR3 is TGTGCCAGCAGCGACAGTAATGAGCAGTTCTTC. Amino acids: CASSDSNEQFF. The chain joins TRBV12-3 or TRBV12-4 to TRBJ2-1; D might be TRBD1 (5 bases). This CDR3 is built from 11 residues. Trimming stripped 6 bases from V and 7 bases from J, with 7 bases between.

This chain links TRBV18 with TRBJ2-4; weak D call: TRBD1 (5 bases). V gave up 6 bases and J gave up 3 bases, with 21 bases separating them. Germline assignment: CDR1 KGHSH and CDR2 LQKENI. This CDR3 has 17 residues. The CDR3 sequence: CASSGPLARVGKNIQYF. The CDR3, as DNA: TGTGCCAGCTCCGGGCCCTTGGCCAGGGTAGGCAAAAACATTCAGTACTTC.

The V gene is TRBV30, the J gene TRBJ1-1; D is perhaps TRBD1 (5 bases). V lost 8 bases to trimming and J lost 4 bases, with 14 bases between them. Germline V gene data show CDR1 as GTSNPN and CDR2 as SVGIG (reference sequence). This CDR3 contains 12 residues. CDR3 nucleotides: TGTGCCCGGACACAAGCAGGCACTGAAGCTTTCTTT. It is translated as CARTQAGTEAFF.

V is TRBV5-4 and J is TRBJ2-2, with D possibly matching TRBD1 (5 bases). Trimming pared 4 bases from V and 5 bases from J, leaving 9 bases between. Germline loops: CDR1 SGHNT, CDR2 YYREEE (reference sequence). The CDR3 consists of 13 residues. The CDR3 nucleotides read TGTGCCAGCAGCCCCAGGGTTACCGGGGAGCTGTTTTTT. Translation gives CASSPRVTGELFF.

The chain is built from TRBV28 and TRBJ2-5; a weak D match, TRBD1 (6 bases). Per germline, CDR1 MDHEN and CDR2 SYDVKM. The ends were cut back, 4 bases at V and 1 base at J, with 10 bases in the middle. This CDR3 spans 14 amino acids. CDR3 nucleotide sequence: TGTGCCAGCAGTTGGACAGAACTCCAAGAGACCCAGTACTTC. Residues: CASSWTELQETQYF.

The CDR3 DNA reads TGCGCCAGCAGCCAAGATACGGACAGGGGGACCTATGGCTACACCTTC. This gives the protein CASSQDTDRGTYGYTF. The chain combines TRBV4-3 with TRBJ1-2, with 10 bases fitting TRBD1. Germline V CDR1 and CDR2: LGHNA, YSLEER. V was pared by 0 bases and J by 4 bases, with 5 bases of the junction left unmatched. The CDR3 totals 16 residues.

The genes are TRBV6-2 or TRBV6-3 and TRBJ2-1, with TRBD1 identical over 8 bases. V shed 5 bases and J 4 bases; nucleotides not matched to a gene: 7. This CDR3 is built from 15 residues. The germline gives CDR1 MNHEY, CDR2 SVGEGT. The DNA of the CDR3 is TGTGCCAGCAGTCACGGACAGGGAGATTACAATGAGCAGTTCTTC. Amino acid sequence: CASSHGQGDYNEQFF.

This clone was detected once. The chain employs TRBV5-5 and TRBJ2-1, with TRBD2 identical over 8 bases. The CDR3 has 15 residues. Trimming at V came to 0 bases and at J to 4 bases, leaving 3 bases not matched to a gene. Germline CDR1 reads SGHKS; CDR2 reads YYEKEE (reference sequence). The DNA for the CDR3 is TGTGCCAGCAGCTTGGGGGTAGCGGGGTACAATGAGCAGTTCTTC. Protein product: CASSLGVAGYNEQFF. The full variable domain, its missing parts supplied by reference TRBV5-5 and TRBJ2-1, is DAGVTQSPTHLIKTRGQQVTLRCSPISGHKSVSWYQQVLGQGPQFIFQYYEKEERGRGNFPDRFSARQFPNYSSELNVNALLLGDSALYLCASSLGVAGYNEQFFGPGTRLTVL.

The chain recombines TRBV19 with TRBJ1-2; the match to TRBD1 covers 9 bases. The junction had 4 bases not matched to a gene; V was cut back by 5 bases and J by 0 bases. The germline CDR1 and CDR2 sequences are LNHDA and SQIVND (reference sequence). This CDR3 comprises 15 residues. The CDR3 is CASSPTGGANYGYTF. The DNA for the CDR3 is TGTGCCAGTAGTCCGACAGGGGGGGCTAACTATGGCTACACCTTC.

This clone was seen a single time. The chain links TRBV27 to TRBJ2-3; D is unclear. CDR3 length: 15 amino acids. Trimming pared 3 bases from V and 0 bases from J, leaving 10 bases between. The germline CDR1 and CDR2 sequences are MNHEY and SMNVEV (reference sequence). CDR3: CASSFSSPSTDTQYF. The CDR3 coding sequence is TGTGCCAGCAGTTTCAGTTCTCCGAGCACAGATACGCAGTATTTT.

V usage is TRBV11-2 and J usage is TRBJ2-7; 9 bases align to TRBD1. From germline, CDR1 is SGHAT and CDR2 FQNNGV. The trim removed 3 bases at V and 3 bases at J, leaving 3 bases unmatched. The CDR3 has 14 amino acids. The CDR3 protein is CASSFRDRDYEQYF. DNA of the CDR3: TGTGCCAGCAGCTTCCGGGACAGGGACTACGAGCAGTACTTC. Full variable domain (outside the CDR3, taken from reference TRBV11-2 and TRBJ2-7): EAGVAQSPRYKIIEKRQSVAFWCNPISGHATLYWYQQILGQGPKLLIQFQNNGVVDDSQLPKDRFSAERLKGVDSTLKIQPAKLEDSAVYLCASSFRDRDYEQYFGPGTRLTVT.

J is TRBJ2-5 and V is TRBV5-5; 14 bases align to TRBD2. The CDR3 extends over 15 amino acids. V shed 3 bases and J 5 bases; nucleotides not matched to a gene: 3. Germline CDR1 SGHKS, CDR2 YYEKEE (reference sequence). The CDR3 nucleotides read TGTGCCAGCAGCTCGGGACTAGCGGGAGCGGAGACCCAGTACTTC. Its translation is CASSSGLAGAETQYF.

The chain uses TRBV11-2 and TRBJ2-7; no definite D call. The CDR3 runs to 13 residues. The V end was cut by 1 base, the J end by 1 base, with 5 bases between. The V gene's germline CDR1 is SGHAT and CDR2 FQNNGV. The CDR3 is CASSLGGSYEQYF. CDR3 coding DNA: TGTGCCAGCAGCTTAGGCGGTTCCTACGAGCAGTACTTC.

This chain uses TRBV12-2 with TRBJ1-1. TRBV12-2 is annotated as a pseudogene. This CDR3 has 14 residues. CDR3 nucleotides: TGTGCAAGTCGCGTGGGACTAATGAACACTGAAGCTTTCTTT. It yields the protein CASRVGLMNTEAFF.

CDR3 nucleotide sequence: TGTGCTAGTGGTTTGACCCCGACAGGGGCAACTAATGAAAAACTGTTTTTT. Translated, it gives CASGLTPTGATNEKLFF. This sequence joins TRBV12-5 and TRBJ1-4; 8 bases match TRBD1. The CDR3 runs to 17 residues. Germline CDR1 reads LGHNT; CDR2 reads FRNRAP. The J segment lost 0 bases and the V segment lost 2 bases, leaving 5 bases of the junction unmatched.

The V call is TRBV5-1, the J call TRBJ2-7, with TRBD2 matching over 8 bases. This CDR3 is 14 amino acids long. Germline-derived CDR1 and CDR2 are SGHRS and YFSETQ. V lost 6 bases and J lost 4; bases outside the gene matches: 9. The CDR3 DNA sequence: TGCGCCAGCAACCGGGAGGGCCTAGGTTACGAGCAGTACTTC. This sequence encodes CASNREGLGYEQYF.

The sample holds one count of this clone. The chain carries TRBV10-3 and TRBJ1-2; possibly TRBD1 for D (5 bases). Deletions cut 8 bases from V and 1 base from J, with 8 bases between. This CDR3 spans 12 amino acids. CDR1 and CDR2 (germline): ENHRY, SYGVKD. The DNA for the CDR3 is TGTGCCATCCAGGGAAATAACTATGGCTACACCTTC. This sequence encodes CAIQGNNYGYTF.

The table lists this clone with a count of one. The J gene is TRBJ2-1, the V gene TRBV19, with 9 bases identical to TRBD2. V shed 5 bases, J shed 5 bases, and the junction held 7 bases outside the gene matches. The V gene's germline CDR1 is LNHDA and CDR2 SQIVND (reference sequence). The CDR3 is 15 amino acids. The CDR3 sequence: CASSLLAGLNNEQFF. CDR3 nucleotides: TGTGCCAGTAGTCTCCTAGCGGGACTAAACAATGAGCAGTTCTTC.

The V call is TRBV7-2, the J call TRBJ1-1; possible D gene TRBD1, 5 bases. Germline V gene lookup returns CDR1 SGHTA and CDR2 FQGNSA. The CDR3 sequence is 12 residues long. V gave up 7 bases and J gave up 10 bases, with 16 bases separating them. CDR3 sequence reads: CASTTLWGGAFF. In nucleotides, the CDR3 is TGTGCCAGCACCACCCTATGGGGGGGAGCTTTCTTT.